The 30 T cell receptor beta chains presented below share a single source sample, sequenced in a study of blood T cell repertoires in COVID-19. Sequenced by immunoSEQ multiplex PCR; TCRdb stores in-frame clones only, minus some. The sample consists of over 85,000 clones, about 89% of them appearing once. Sample: peripheral blood. The receptor set was obtained from a human donor in a cohort sampled during active COVID-19.

The chain joins TRBV2 to TRBJ1-1; 7 bases line up with TRBD1. This CDR3 has 13 residues. V was pared by 2 bases and J by 5 bases, with 2 bases of the junction left unmatched. Germline CDR1 SNHLY, CDR2 FYNNEI. The CDR3 region has the DNA TGTGCCAGCAGTGAACAGGGGGAGACTGAAGCTTTCTTT. As protein: CASSEQGETEAFF.

This chain joins TRBV2 and TRBJ2-7; TRBD1 matches 7 bases. Trimming took 5 bases from V and 6 from J; bases not matched to a gene: 1. The CDR3 is made up of 11 amino acids. Looked up from germline, CDR1 is SNHLY and CDR2 is FYNNEI. The CDR3 nucleotides read TGTGCCAGCAGTCCAGGGGGCGAGCAGTACTTC. This sequence encodes CASSPGGEQYF.

The V and J genes are TRBV2 and TRBJ2-3, with 10 bases identical to TRBD2. The junction had 8 bases not matched to a gene; V was cut back by 6 bases and J by 8 bases. CDR1 and CDR2 from the germline V gene are SNHLY and FYNNEI. The CDR3 covers 14 residues. In DNA form, the CDR3 reads TGTGCCAGCAGAGCTAGCGGGAGCCAGGTTACGCAGTATTTT. It is translated as CASRASGSQVTQYF. Based on the CDR3 plus reference TRBV2 and TRBJ2-3, the full variable domain is EPEVTQTPSHQVTQMGQEVILRCVPISNHLYFYWYRQILGQKVEFLVSFYNNEISEKSEIFDDQFSVERPDGSNFTLKIRSTKLEDSAMYFCASRASGSQVTQYFGPGTRLTVL.

J is TRBJ1-1 and V is TRBV30, with 7 bases that match TRBD1. The J segment lost 11 bases and the V segment lost 2 bases, leaving 14 bases of the junction unmatched. CDR1 is GTSNPN, CDR2 SVGIG, per germline (reference sequence). This CDR3 is built from 14 residues. The CDR3 DNA reads TGTGCCTGGAGTAATGGACAGGTATTACTGGAGGCTTTCTTT. Translation: CAWSNGQVLLEAFF.

The chain combines TRBV27 with TRBJ2-6, with no clear D. Germline assignment: CDR1 MNHEY and CDR2 SMNVEV (reference sequence). Trimming took off 3 bases at V and 3 bases at J, with 3 bases between the two ends. The CDR3 loop spans 13 amino acids. Written as DNA, the CDR3 is TGTGCCAGCAGTTTCAATGGGGCCAACGTCCTGACTTTC. Translated: CASSFNGANVLTF.

CDR3 amino acids: CASSDGTHMGPEKLFF. As DNA, the CDR3 is TGTGCCAGCAGCGACGGGACACATATGGGCCCTGAAAAACTGTTTTTT. The rearrangement links TRBV7-9 to TRBJ1-4, with D possibly being TRBD1 (6 bases). CDR3 length: 16 amino acids. V shed 5 bases and J shed 7 bases, with 20 bases lying between them. Germline V gene lookup returns CDR1 SEHNR and CDR2 FQNEAQ (reference sequence). Based on the CDR3 plus reference TRBV7-9 and TRBJ1-4, the full variable domain is DTGVSQNPRHKITKRGQNVTFRCDPISEHNRLYWYRQTLGQGPEFLTYFQNEAQLEKSRLLSDRFSAERPKGSFSTLEIQRTEQGDSAMYLCASSDGTHMGPEKLFFGSGTQLSVL.

The gene calls are TRBV28 and TRBJ1-1, with unresolved D. This CDR3 is built from 14 residues. The V and J ends lost 2 bases and 4 bases respectively, with 11 bases between them. Germline V CDR1 and CDR2: MDHEN, SYDVKM. CDR3 nucleotide sequence: TGTGCCAGCAGTTTACCACTCGGGTTCACTGAAGCTTTCTTT. Its translation: CASSLPLGFTEAFF.

This clone was seen more than once but under ten times. V gene TRBV19 combines with J gene TRBJ1-5; D is unclear. Per germline, CDR1 LNHDA and CDR2 SQIVND (reference sequence). This CDR3 has 15 residues. Trimming took off 7 bases at V and 3 bases at J, with 16 bases between the two ends. The CDR3, as DNA: TGTGCCAGTACCCATGACACTGGGCACAATCAGCCCCAGCATTTT. Its translation: CASTHDTGHNQPQHF. Drawing the rest from reference TRBV19 and TRBJ1-5, the complete variable domain is DGGITQSPKYLFRKEGQNVTLSCEQNLNHDAMYWYRQDPGQGLRLIYYSQIVNDFQKGDIAEGYSVSREKKESFPLTVTSAQKNPTAFYLCASTHDTGHNQPQHFGDGTRLSIL.

In this sample, this clone turned up a few times. The rearrangement uses TRBV10-3 and TRBJ2-7; 8 positions match TRBD1. The germline gives CDR1 ENHRY, CDR2 SYGVKD. The CDR3 totals 14 residues. Trimming removed 4 bases from V and 1 base from J; junction bases left unmatched: 3. The CDR3 loop reads CAISAGTGSYEQYF. In DNA form, the CDR3 reads TGTGCCATCAGTGCCGGGACAGGTTCCTACGAGCAGTACTTC.

The rearrangement uses TRBV28 and TRBJ1-6, with TRBD1 as a possible D gene (6 bases). The CDR3 runs to 14 residues. Trimming stripped 6 bases from V and 8 bases from J, with 14 bases between. Germline V gene lookup returns CDR1 MDHEN and CDR2 SYDVKM. The chain's CDR3 is CASSQTGDHSPLHF. CDR3 DNA sequence: TGTGCCAGCAGCCAGACAGGTGATCATTCACCCCTCCACTTT. The whole variable domain, filled in from reference TRBV28 and TRBJ1-6, reads DVKVTQSSRYLVKRTGEKVFLECVQDMDHENMFWYRQDPGLGLRLIYFSYDVKMKEKGDIPEGYSVSREKKERFSLILESASTNQTSMYLCASSQTGDHSPLHFGNGTRLTVT.

The rearrangement links TRBV25-1 to TRBJ1-2; 8 positions match TRBD1. Germline CDR1 reads MGHDK; CDR2 reads SYGVNS. V lost 6 bases, J lost 4 bases, and 7 bases stayed unmatched. The CDR3 spans 14 residues. This chain's CDR3 is CASSKSTGGYGYTF. The CDR3 nucleotides are TGTGCCAGCAGCAAATCCACAGGGGGCTATGGCTACACCTTC.

V gene TRBV2 combines with J gene TRBJ1-1, with TRBD1 as a possible D gene (5 bases). The germline CDR1 and CDR2 sequences are SNHLY and FYNNEI. Trimming removed 9 bases at V and 3 bases at J, with 17 bases between. The CDR3 contains 14 residues. As DNA, the CDR3 is TGTGCCAGTACACAGGAGCCGGGGGACACTGAAGCTTTCTTT. Amino acid sequence: CASTQEPGDTEAFF.

The chain combines TRBV10-3 with TRBJ1-5; 10 nucleotides match TRBD1. Germline CDR1 reads ENHRY; CDR2 reads SYGVKD. The CDR3 consists of 14 residues. Germline trimming cut 2 bases from V and 5 bases from J; bases unmatched to any gene: 0. The CDR3 loop is CAISEGQGDQPQHF. CDR3 in DNA: TGTGCCATCAGTGAGGGACAGGGGGATCAGCCCCAGCATTTT.

The rearrangement links TRBV18 to TRBJ1-3; D not resolved. This CDR3 has 16 residues. CDR1 KGHSH and CDR2 LQKENI come from the germline V gene. Trimming removed 3 bases at V and 2 bases at J, with 14 bases between. The CDR3, as DNA: TGTGCCAGCTCACCGCCTGCCTTGAGGGCTGGAAACACCATATATTTT. Its translation: CASSPPALRAGNTIYF.

The V and J genes are TRBV3-1 (or the pseudogene TRBV3-2) and TRBJ2-1; 10 bases fit TRBD2. Germline assignment: CDR1 LGHDT and CDR2 YNNKEL (reference sequence). The trim removed 5 bases at V and 9 bases at J, leaving 13 bases unmatched. There are 16 residues in the CDR3. DNA for the CDR3: TGTGCCAGCAGCTGGAGCGGGCTAGCGGGAGAAGGTGAGCAGTTCTTC. Amino acid sequence: CASSWSGLAGEGEQFF.

The CDR3 DNA is TGTGCCATCCAGCAACCTAGCGGAGTCCTCACAGATACGCAGTATTTT. Translating it yields CAIQQPSGVLTDTQYF. The chain carries TRBV21-1 and TRBJ2-3; the table's D gene call, TRBD2, was not cross checked with the DNA. TRBV21-1 is given as a pseudogene. The CDR3 spans 16 residues.

The chain links TRBV28 to TRBJ2-5, with 12 nucleotides matching TRBD2. V shed 6 bases, J shed 4 bases, and the junction held 12 bases outside the gene matches. Per the germline V gene, CDR1 is MDHEN and CDR2 is SYDVKM. This CDR3 comprises 17 residues. The CDR3 protein is CASRATSGRRLGETQYF. DNA of the CDR3: TGTGCCAGCAGGGCTACTAGCGGGAGGCGATTAGGAGAGACCCAGTACTTC.

This chain links TRBV5-4 with TRBJ2-7; 7 bases line up with TRBD1. V shed 5 bases, J shed 3 bases, and the junction held 20 bases outside the gene matches. The CDR3 loop spans 18 amino acids. The germline V gene has CDR1 SGHNT and CDR2 YYREEE (reference sequence). The CDR3 bases are TGTGCCAGCAGTACAGGGGCCTTGGGCAAGCAGGCCATCTACGAGCAGTACTTC. Amino acid sequence: CASSTGALGKQAIYEQYF.

The chain has TRBV7-3 and TRBJ2-1; a weak D match, TRBD2 (6 bases). The CDR3 extends over 13 amino acids. V dropped 8 bases and J dropped 3 bases, with 11 bases sitting between them. Per the germline V gene, CDR1 is SGHTA and CDR2 is FQGTGA. The CDR3 loop is CASARDFYNEQFF. CDR3 DNA sequence: TGTGCCAGCGCCAGGGACTTCTACAATGAGCAGTTCTTC.

The rearrangement links TRBV28 to TRBJ1-1, with D perhaps matching TRBD1 (6 bases). Germline V gene data show CDR1 as MDHEN and CDR2 as SYDVKM. This CDR3 region has 13 residues. V was shortened by 2 bases and J by 5 bases, with 9 bases between the two germline ends. CDR3 amino acids: CASSLGTITEAFF. The CDR3 DNA follows: TGTGCCAGCAGTTTAGGGACAATAACTGAAGCTTTCTTT. The complete variable domain, with remaining parts taken from reference TRBV28 and TRBJ1-1, reads DVKVTQSSRYLVKRTGEKVFLECVQDMDHENMFWYRQDPGLGLRLIYFSYDVKMKEKGDIPEGYSVSREKKERFSLILESASTNQTSMYLCASSLGTITEAFFGQGTRLTVV.

The chain couples TRBV5-4 to TRBJ2-1; TRBD2 matches 13 bases. CDR1 is SGHNT and CDR2 is YYREEE in the germline V gene (reference sequence). Germline trimming cut 3 bases from V and 5 bases from J; bases unmatched to any gene: 2. The CDR3 extends over 15 amino acids. CDR3: CASSYGLAGDNEQFF. As DNA, the CDR3 is TGTGCCAGCAGCTATGGACTAGCGGGAGACAATGAGCAGTTCTTC.

V gene TRBV28 combines with J gene TRBJ1-3; D is undetermined. There are 15 residues in the CDR3. The ends were cut back, 5 bases at V and 2 bases at J, with 13 bases in the middle. Germline V lookup: CDR1 MDHEN, CDR2 SYDVKM. DNA of the CDR3: TGTGCCAGCAGTGTAGGAAGGAGAACTGGAAACACCATATATTTT. Protein product: CASSVGRRTGNTIYF.

In DNA form, the CDR3 reads TGTGCCAGCAGTTACGCATCGGGGACAACTTACAATGAGCAGTTCTTC. This gives the protein CASSYASGTTYNEQFF. This chain joins TRBV6-6 and TRBJ2-1; TRBD1 might be the D (6 bases). V was clipped by 2 bases and J by 4 bases, with 15 bases between them. Per germline, CDR1 MNHNY and CDR2 SVGAGI (reference sequence). The CDR3 has 16 amino acids.

V gene TRBV28 combines with J gene TRBJ2-5; 11 nucleotides agree with TRBD1. V trimming: 5 bases; J trimming: 5 bases; junction bases outside the gene matches: 7. This CDR3 has 15 residues. Germline CDR1 is MDHEN and CDR2 is SYDVKM. CDR3: CASSLGQGGLETQYF. CDR3 sequence (DNA): TGTGCCAGCAGTCTGGGACAGGGGGGGTTGGAGACCCAGTACTTC. Using reference TRBV28 and TRBJ2-5 for the parts outside the CDR3, the full variable domain is DVKVTQSSRYLVKRTGEKVFLECVQDMDHENMFWYRQDPGLGLRLIYFSYDVKMKEKGDIPEGYSVSREKKERFSLILESASTNQTSMYLCASSLGQGGLETQYFGPGTRLLVL.

The chain employs TRBV5-1 and TRBJ2-2; 9 bases map to TRBD2. This CDR3 spans 17 amino acids. Germline V gene data show CDR1 as SGHRS and CDR2 as YFSETQ. V was clipped by 0 bases and J by 3 bases; unmatched bases: 6. The CDR3, as DNA: TGCGCCAGCAGCTTGGAGGCGGGAGGGCCCGACACCGGGGAGCTGTTTTTT. Protein product: CASSLEAGGPDTGELFF.

This clone was found a few times. V is TRBV7-9 and J is TRBJ2-1, with D perhaps matching TRBD2 (6 bases). This CDR3 contains 16 residues. The V end lost 4 bases, the J end lost 0 bases, and 13 bases lay between the germline ends. Germline V gene lookup returns CDR1 SEHNR and CDR2 FQNEAQ (reference sequence). CDR3 in DNA: TGTGCCAGCAGCTCTTTGGGGGGTAGCTCCTACAATGAGCAGTTCTTC. Its protein is CASSSLGGSSYNEQFF. The entire variable domain, with the rest obtained from reference TRBV7-9 and TRBJ2-1, is as follows: DTGVSQNPRHKITKRGQNVTFRCDPISEHNRLYWYRQTLGQGPEFLTYFQNEAQLEKSRLLSDRFSAERPKGSFSTLEIQRTEQGDSAMYLCASSSLGGSSYNEQFFGPGTRLTVL.

V is TRBV21-1 and J is TRBJ1-6; TRBD1 was called by the table and not checked on the DNA. TRBV21-1 is deemed a pseudogene. The CDR3 covers 16 residues. The CDR3 DNA is TGTGCCAGCAGCAAAAGGTCAGGCTCCTATAATTCACCCCTCCACTTT. Amino acid sequence: CASSKRSGSYNSPLHF.

The chain combines TRBV6-2 or TRBV6-3 with TRBJ2-5; D perhaps matches TRBD2 (6 bases). The germline V and J ends were trimmed by 2 bases and 4 bases, with 17 bases remaining between them. The CDR3 length is 16 residues. CDR1 is MNHEY and CDR2 is SVGEGT in the germline V gene. This CDR3 reads CASSYGAGRQRETQYF. In nucleotides, the CDR3 is TGTGCCAGCAGTTACGGGGCAGGGAGGCAGAGAGAGACCCAGTACTTC.

V is TRBV2 and J is TRBJ1-1; a possible D gene is TRBD1 (5 bases). Germline loops: CDR1 SNHLY, CDR2 FYNNEI. The CDR3 spans 13 residues. The V and J ends lost 11 bases and 0 bases respectively, with 13 bases between them. The CDR3 protein is CAVQARVNTEAFF. The CDR3 DNA is TGTGCCGTCCAAGCCAGGGTGAACACTGAAGCTTTCTTT.

The rearrangement joins TRBV28 to TRBJ2-4; D call uncertain. CDR1 and CDR2 from the germline V gene are MDHEN and SYDVKM. This CDR3 is 13 amino acids long. Trimming shortened V by 10 bases and J by 0 bases, and 10 bases separated the two germline ends. DNA for the CDR3: TGTGCCACCCTTGGGCCAGCCAAAAACATTCAGTACTTC. Translation gives CATLGPAKNIQYF.